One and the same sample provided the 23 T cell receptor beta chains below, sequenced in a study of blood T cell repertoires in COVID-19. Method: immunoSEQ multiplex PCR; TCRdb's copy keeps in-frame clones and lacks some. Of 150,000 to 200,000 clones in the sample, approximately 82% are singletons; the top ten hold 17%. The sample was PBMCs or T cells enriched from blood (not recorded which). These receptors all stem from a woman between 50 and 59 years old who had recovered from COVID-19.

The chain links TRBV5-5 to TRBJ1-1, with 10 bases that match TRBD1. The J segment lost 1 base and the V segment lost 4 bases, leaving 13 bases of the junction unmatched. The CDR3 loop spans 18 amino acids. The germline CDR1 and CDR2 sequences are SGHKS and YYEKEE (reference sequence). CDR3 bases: TGTGCCAGCAGCGGAGGGACAGGGGCCAACTTTCGGAACACTGAAGCTTTCTTT. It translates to CASSGGTGANFRNTEAFF.

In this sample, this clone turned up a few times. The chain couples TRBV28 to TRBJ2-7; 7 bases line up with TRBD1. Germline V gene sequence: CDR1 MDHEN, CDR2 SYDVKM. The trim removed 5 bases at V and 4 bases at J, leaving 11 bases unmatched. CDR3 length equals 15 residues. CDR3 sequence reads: CASSITGASGYEQYF. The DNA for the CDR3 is TGTGCCAGCAGTATTACAGGGGCTTCGGGGTACGAGCAGTACTTC.

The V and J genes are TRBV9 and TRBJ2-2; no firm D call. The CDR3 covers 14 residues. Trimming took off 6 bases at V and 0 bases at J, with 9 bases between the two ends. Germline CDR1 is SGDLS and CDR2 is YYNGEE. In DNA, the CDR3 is TGTGCCAGCAACCCCTCTACGAACACCGGGGAGCTGTTTTTT. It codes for CASNPSTNTGELFF.

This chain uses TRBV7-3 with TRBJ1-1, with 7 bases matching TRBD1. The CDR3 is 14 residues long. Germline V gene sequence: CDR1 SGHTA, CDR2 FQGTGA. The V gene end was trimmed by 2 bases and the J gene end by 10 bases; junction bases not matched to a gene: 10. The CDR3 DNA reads TGTGCCAGCAGCTTAGGGAGTCAGGGGGTTGGAGCTTTCTTT. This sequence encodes CASSLGSQGVGAFF.

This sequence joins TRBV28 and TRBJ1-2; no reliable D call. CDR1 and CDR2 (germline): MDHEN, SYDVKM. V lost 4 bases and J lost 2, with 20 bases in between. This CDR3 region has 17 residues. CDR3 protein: CASSSSLGSGHNYGYTF. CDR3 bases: TGTGCCAGCAGTTCCTCCCTGGGAAGCGGGCACAACTATGGCTACACCTTC.

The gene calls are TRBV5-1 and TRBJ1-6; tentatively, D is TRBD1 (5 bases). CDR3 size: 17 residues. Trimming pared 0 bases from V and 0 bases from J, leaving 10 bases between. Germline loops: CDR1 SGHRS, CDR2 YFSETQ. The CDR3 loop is CASSLGQLSSYNSPLHF. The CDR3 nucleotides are TGCGCCAGCAGCTTGGGACAGCTTAGCTCCTATAATTCACCCCTCCACTTT.

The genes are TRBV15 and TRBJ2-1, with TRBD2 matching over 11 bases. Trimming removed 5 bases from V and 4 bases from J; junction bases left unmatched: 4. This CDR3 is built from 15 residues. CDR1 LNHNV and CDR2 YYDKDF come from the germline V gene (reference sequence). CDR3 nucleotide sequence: TGTGCCACCAGCCCGGGACTAGCGGTATACAATGAGCAGTTCTTC. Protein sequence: CATSPGLAVYNEQFF.

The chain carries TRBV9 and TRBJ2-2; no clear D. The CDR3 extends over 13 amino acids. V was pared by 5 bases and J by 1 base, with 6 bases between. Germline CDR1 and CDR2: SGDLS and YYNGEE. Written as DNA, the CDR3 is TGTGCCAGCAGAGCAGGGAACACCGGGGAGCTGTTTTTT. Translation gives CASRAGNTGELFF.

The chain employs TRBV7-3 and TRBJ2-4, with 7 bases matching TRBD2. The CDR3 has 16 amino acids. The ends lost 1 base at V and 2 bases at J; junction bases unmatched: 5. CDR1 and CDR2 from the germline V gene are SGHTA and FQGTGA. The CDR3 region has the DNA TGTGCCAGCAGCTTAAGTGCTAGCGGTTCCAAAAACATTCAGTACTTC. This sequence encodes CASSLSASGSKNIQYF. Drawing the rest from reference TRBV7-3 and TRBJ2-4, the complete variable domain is GAGVSQTPSNKVTEKGKYVELRCDPISGHTALYWYRQSLGQGPEFLIYFQGTGAADDSGLPNDRFFAVRPEGSVSTLKIQRTERGDSAVYLCASSLSASGSKNIQYFGAGTRLSVL.

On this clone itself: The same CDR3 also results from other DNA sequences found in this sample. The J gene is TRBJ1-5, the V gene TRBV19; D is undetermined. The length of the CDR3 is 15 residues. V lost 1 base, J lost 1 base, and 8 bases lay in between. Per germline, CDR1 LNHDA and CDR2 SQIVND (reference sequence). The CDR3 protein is CASSIGTGSNQPQHF. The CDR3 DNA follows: TGTGCCAGTAGTATAGGCACCGGGAGCAATCAGCCCCAGCATTTT.

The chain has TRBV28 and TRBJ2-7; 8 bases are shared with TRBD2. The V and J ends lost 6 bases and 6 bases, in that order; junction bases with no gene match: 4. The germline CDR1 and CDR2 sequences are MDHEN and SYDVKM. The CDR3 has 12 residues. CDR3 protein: CASSGGVPEQYF. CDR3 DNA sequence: TGTGCCAGCAGCGGGGGGGTGCCCGAGCAGTACTTC. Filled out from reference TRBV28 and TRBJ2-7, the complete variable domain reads DVKVTQSSRYLVKRTGEKVFLECVQDMDHENMFWYRQDPGLGLRLIYFSYDVKMKEKGDIPEGYSVSREKKERFSLILESASTNQTSMYLCASSGGVPEQYFGPGTRLTVT.

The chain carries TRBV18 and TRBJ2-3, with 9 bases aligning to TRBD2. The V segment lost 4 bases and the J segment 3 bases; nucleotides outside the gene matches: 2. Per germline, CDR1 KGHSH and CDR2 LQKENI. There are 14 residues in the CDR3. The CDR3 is CASSQTSGTDTQYF. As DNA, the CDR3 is TGTGCCAGCTCACAGACTAGCGGAACAGATACGCAGTATTTT.

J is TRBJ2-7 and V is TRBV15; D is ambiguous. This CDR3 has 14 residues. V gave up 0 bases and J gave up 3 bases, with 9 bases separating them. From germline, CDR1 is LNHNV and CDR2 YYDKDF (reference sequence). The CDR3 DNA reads TGTGCCACCAGCAGAGAAGGAGTAGACTACGAGCAGTACTTC. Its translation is CATSREGVDYEQYF.

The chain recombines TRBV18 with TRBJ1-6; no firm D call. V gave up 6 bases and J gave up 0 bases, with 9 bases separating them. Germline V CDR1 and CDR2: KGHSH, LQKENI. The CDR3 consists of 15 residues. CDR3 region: CASSESGSYNSPLHF. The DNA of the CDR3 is TGTGCCAGCTCCGAGTCGGGCTCCTATAATTCACCCCTCCACTTT.

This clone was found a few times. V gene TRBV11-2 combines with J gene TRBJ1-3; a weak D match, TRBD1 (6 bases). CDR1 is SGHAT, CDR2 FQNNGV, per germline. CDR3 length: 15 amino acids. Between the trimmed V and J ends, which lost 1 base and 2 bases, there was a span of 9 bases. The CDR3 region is CASSLVGGAGNTIYF. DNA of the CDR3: TGTGCCAGCAGCTTAGTTGGGGGCGCTGGAAACACCATATATTTT. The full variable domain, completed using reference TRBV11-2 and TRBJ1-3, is EAGVAQSPRYKIIEKRQSVAFWCNPISGHATLYWYQQILGQGPKLLIQFQNNGVVDDSQLPKDRFSAERLKGVDSTLKIQPAKLEDSAVYLCASSLVGGAGNTIYFGEGSWLTVV.

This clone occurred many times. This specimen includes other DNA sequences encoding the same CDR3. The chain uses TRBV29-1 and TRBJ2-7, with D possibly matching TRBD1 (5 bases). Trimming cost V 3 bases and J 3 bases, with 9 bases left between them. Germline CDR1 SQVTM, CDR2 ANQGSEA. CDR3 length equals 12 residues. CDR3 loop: CSVETADYEQYF. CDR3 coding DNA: TGCAGCGTTGAGACAGCCGACTACGAGCAGTACTTC.

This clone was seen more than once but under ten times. CDR3 sequence reads: CASSHTAVLNTEAFF. The CDR3 DNA sequence: TGTGCCAGCAGCCACACCGCGGTTTTGAACACTGAAGCTTTCTTT. V gene TRBV7-2 combines with J gene TRBJ1-1; D call uncertain. The CDR3 totals 15 residues. Trimming removed 5 bases from V and 0 bases from J, with 13 bases in between. CDR1 is SGHTA, CDR2 FQGNSA, per germline.

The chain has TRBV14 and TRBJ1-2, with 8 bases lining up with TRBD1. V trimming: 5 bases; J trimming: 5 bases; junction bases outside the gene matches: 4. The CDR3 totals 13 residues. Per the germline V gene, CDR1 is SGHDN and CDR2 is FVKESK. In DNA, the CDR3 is TGTGCCAGCAGCGGACAGGGAAGGTATGGCTACACCTTC. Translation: CASSGQGRYGYTF.

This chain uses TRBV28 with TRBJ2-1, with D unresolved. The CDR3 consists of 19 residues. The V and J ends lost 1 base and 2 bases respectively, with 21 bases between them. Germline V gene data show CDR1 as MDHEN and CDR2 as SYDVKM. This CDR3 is CASSLYALRRPAPYNEQFF. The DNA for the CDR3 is TGTGCCAGCAGTTTATACGCGCTCCGCCGCCCCGCCCCCTACAATGAGCAGTTCTTC.

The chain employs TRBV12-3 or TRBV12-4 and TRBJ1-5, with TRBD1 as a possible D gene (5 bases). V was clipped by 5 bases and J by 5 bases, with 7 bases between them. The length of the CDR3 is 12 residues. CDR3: CASSRGYQPQHF. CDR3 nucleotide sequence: TGTGCCAGCAGTCGGGGGTATCAGCCCCAGCATTTT.

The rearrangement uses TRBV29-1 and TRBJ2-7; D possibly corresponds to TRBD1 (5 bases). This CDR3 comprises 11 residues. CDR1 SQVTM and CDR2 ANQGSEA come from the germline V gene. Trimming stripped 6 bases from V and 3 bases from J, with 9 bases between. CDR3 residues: CSVTAYYEQYF. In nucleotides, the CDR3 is TGCAGCGTGACAGCTTACTACGAGCAGTACTTC.

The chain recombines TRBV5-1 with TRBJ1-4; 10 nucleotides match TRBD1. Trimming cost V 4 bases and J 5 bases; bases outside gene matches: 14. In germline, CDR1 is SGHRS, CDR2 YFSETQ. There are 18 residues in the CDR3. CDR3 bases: TGCGCCAGCAGCCCCTCCGGGGACAGGGGCTTTCGGAATGAAAAACTGTTTTTT. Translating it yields CASSPSGDRGFRNEKLFF.

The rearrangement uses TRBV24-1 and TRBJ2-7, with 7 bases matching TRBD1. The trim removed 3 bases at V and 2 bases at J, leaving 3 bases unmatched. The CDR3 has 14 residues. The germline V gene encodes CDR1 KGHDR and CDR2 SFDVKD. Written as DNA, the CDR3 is TGTGCCACCAGTGATCCCGGGACAGCCTACGAGCAGTACTTC. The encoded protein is CATSDPGTAYEQYF.